Below, one TCR beta chain is given with its context. Its antigen is not identified. This record comes from a study of cytomegalovirus exposure and HLA in healthy donors. Study-level background: Most genotyped donors, roughly 83% of 300 to 400, had Caucasian-associated genetic ancestry. Whole-study results and caveats: Roughly even sequencing depth across donors was the assumption behind the presence/absence analyses. It was about 150 TCR beta chains that were listed as cytomegalovirus-associated. Reports credit the classifier with highly specific, highly sensitive diagnosis of cytomegalovirus status.

CDR3 length: 17 residues. V lost 3 bases to trimming and J lost 1 base; unmatched junction nucleotides: 1. Germline CDR1 reads MDHEN; CDR2 reads SYDVKM. Primers included in the PCR were 60 Vbeta and 13 Jbeta primers. TCRdb keeps only in-frame clones here, not all; method: immunoSEQ multiplex PCR. The sample shows 250,000 to 350,000 clones, around 86% of them seen only once. The chain uses TRBV28 and TRBJ2-2, with TRBD2 identical over 14 bases. Sequenced sample: PBMCs. The sequence was obtained from a man aged 40-55 years in good health and CMV-seropositive. In nucleotides, the CDR3 is TGTGCCAGCAGTTTGGGACTAGCGGGAGTGAACACCGGGGAGCTGTTTTTT. It yields the protein CASSLGLAGVNTGELFF.